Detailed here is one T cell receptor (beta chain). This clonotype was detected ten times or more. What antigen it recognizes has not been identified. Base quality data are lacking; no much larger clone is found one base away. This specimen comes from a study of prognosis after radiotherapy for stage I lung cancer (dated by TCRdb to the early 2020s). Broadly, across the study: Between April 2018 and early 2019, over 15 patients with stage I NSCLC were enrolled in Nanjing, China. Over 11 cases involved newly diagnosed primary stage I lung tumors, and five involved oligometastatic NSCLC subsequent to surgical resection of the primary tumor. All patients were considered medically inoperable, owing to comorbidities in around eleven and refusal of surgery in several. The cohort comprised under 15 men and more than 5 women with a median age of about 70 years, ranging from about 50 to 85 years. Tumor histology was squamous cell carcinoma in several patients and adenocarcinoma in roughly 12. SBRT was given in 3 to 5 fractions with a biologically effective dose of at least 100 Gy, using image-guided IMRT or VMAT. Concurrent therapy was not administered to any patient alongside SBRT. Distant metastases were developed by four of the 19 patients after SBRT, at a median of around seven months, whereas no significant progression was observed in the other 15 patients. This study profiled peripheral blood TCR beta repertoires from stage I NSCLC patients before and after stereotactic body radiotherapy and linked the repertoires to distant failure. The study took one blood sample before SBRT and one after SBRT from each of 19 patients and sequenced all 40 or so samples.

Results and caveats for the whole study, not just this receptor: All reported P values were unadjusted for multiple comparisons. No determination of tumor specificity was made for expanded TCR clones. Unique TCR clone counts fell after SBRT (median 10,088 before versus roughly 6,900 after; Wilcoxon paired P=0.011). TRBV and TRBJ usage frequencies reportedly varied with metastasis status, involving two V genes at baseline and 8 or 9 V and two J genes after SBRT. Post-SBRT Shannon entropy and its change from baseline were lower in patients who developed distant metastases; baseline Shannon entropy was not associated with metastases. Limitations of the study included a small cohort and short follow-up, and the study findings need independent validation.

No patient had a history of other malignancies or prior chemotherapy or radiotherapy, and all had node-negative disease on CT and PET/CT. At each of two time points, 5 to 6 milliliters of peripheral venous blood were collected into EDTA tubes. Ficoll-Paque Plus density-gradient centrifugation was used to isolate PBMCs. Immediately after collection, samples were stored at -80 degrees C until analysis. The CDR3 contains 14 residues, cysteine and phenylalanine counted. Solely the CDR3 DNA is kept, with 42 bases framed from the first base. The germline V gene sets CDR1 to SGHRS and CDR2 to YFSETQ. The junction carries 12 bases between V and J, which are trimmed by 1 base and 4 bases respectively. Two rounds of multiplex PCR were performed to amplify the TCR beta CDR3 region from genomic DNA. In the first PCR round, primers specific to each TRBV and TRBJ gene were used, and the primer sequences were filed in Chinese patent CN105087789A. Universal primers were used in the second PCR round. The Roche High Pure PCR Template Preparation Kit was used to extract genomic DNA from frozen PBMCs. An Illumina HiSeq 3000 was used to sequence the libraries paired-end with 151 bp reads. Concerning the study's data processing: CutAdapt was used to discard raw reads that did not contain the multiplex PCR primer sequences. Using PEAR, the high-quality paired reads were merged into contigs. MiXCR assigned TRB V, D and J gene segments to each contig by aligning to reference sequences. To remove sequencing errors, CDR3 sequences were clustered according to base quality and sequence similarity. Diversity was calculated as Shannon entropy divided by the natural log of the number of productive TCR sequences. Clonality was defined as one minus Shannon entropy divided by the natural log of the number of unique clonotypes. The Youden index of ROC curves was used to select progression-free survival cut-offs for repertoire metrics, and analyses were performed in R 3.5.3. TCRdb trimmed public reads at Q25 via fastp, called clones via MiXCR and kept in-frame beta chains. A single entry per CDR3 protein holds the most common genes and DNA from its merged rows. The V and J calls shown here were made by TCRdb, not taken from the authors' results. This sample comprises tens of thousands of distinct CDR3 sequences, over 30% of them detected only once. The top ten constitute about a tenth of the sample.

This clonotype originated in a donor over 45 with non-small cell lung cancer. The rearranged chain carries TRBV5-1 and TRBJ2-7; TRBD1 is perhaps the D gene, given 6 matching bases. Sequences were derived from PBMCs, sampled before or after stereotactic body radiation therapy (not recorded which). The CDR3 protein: CASSLLGTSYEQYF. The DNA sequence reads TGCGCCAGCAGCTTGCTCGGGACATCATACGAGCAGTACTTC.